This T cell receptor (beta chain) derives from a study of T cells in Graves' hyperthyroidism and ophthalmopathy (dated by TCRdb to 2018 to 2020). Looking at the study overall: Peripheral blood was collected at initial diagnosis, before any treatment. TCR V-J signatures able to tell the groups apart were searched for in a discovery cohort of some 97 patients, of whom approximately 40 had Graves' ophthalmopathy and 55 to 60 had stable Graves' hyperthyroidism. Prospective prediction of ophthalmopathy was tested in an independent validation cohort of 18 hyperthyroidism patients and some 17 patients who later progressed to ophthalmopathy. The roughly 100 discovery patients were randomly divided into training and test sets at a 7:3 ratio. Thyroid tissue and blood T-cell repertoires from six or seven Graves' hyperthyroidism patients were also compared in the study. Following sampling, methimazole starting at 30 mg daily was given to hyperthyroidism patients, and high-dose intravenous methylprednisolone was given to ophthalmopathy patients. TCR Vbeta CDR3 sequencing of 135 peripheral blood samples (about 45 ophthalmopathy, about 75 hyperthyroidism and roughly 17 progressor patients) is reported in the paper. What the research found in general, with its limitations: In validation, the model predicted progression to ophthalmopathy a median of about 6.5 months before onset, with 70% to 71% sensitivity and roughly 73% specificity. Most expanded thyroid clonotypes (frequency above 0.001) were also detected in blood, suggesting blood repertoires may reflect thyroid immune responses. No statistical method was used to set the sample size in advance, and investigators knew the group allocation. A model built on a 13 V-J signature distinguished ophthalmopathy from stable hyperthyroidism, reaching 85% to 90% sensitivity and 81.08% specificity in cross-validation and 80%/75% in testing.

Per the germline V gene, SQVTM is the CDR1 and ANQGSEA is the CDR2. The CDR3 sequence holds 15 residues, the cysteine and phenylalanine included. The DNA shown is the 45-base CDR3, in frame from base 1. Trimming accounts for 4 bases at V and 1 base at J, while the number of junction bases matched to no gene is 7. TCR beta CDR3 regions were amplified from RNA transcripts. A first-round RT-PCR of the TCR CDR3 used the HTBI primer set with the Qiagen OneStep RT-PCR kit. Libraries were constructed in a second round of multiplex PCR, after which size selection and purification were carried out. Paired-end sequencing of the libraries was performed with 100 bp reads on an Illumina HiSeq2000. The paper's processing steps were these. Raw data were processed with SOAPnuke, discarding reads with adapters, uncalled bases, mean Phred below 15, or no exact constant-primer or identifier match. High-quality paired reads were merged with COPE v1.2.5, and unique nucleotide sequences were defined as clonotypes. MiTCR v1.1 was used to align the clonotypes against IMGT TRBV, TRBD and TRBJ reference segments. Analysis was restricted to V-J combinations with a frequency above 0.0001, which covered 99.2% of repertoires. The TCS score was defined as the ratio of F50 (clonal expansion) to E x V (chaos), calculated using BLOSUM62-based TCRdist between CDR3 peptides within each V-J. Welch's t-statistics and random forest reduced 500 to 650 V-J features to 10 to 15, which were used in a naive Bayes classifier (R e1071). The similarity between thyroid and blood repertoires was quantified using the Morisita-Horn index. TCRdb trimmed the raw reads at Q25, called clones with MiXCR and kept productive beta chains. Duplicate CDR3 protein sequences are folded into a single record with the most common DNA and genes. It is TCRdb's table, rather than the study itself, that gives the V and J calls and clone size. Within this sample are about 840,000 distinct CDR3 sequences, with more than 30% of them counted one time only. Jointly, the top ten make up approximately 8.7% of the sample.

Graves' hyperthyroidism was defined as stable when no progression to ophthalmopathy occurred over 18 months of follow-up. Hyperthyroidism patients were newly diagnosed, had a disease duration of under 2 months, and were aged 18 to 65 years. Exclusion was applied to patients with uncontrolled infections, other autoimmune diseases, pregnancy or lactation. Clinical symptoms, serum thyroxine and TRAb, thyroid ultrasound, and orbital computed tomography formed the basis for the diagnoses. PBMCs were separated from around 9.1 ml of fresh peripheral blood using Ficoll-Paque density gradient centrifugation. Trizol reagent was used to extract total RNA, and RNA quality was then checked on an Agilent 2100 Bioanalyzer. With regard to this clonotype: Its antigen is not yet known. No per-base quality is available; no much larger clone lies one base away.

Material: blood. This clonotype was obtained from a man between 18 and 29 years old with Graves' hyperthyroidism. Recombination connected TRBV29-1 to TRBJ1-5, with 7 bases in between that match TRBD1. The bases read TGCAGCGTTGGACAGGGAGGGGCGAGCAATCAGCCCCAGCATTTT. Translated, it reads CSVGQGGASNQPQHF.